The 9 T cell receptor beta chains in this list originate from one sample, sequenced in a study of blood T cell repertoires in COVID-19. This table comes from immunoSEQ multiplex PCR, and its TCRdb copy is limited to in-frame clones, with some not included. In the table there are 200,000 to 250,000 clones, 70% to 90% of which are singletons. The sample taken for sequencing was peripheral blood. The receptors come from a man aged 40-49 years with acute or convalescent COVID-19.

The rearrangement uses TRBV11-2 and TRBJ1-5; 8 bases fit TRBD1. CDR3 size: 14 residues. The germline V gene has CDR1 SGHAT and CDR2 FQNNGV. After removal of 0 bases from V and 9 bases from J, the junction contained 4 bases not matched to a gene. The CDR3 DNA reads as TGTGCCAGCAGCTTAGAGAGGACAGGGATGCCCCAGCATTTT. Translated: CASSLERTGMPQHF.

The chain links TRBV29-1 to TRBJ1-3, with D maybe TRBD1 (5 bases). V lost 0 bases and J lost 0, with 18 bases in between. Germline lookup yields CDR1 SQVTM and CDR2 ANQGSEA. The CDR3 length is 18 residues. CDR3 residues: CSVEDLGGVQSSGNTIYF. CDR3 in DNA: TGCAGCGTTGAAGATCTGGGGGGGGTCCAGAGCTCTGGAAACACCATATATTTT.

The chain uses TRBV2 and TRBJ1-2; a weak D match, TRBD1 (5 bases). Germline lookup yields CDR1 SNHLY and CDR2 FYNNEI. Trimming removed 4 bases from V and 6 bases from J, with 18 bases in between. This CDR3 is built from 15 residues. The CDR3 region is CASSGGAGNQDGYTF. The CDR3 coding sequence is TGTGCCAGCAGTGGGGGCGCAGGGAACCAAGATGGCTACACCTTC. The full variable domain, its missing parts supplied by reference TRBV2 and TRBJ1-2, is EPEVTQTPSHQVTQMGQEVILRCVPISNHLYFYWYRQILGQKVEFLVSFYNNEISEKSEIFDDQFSVERPDGSNFTLKIRSTKLEDSAMYFCASSGGAGNQDGYTFGSGTRLTVV.

The chain links TRBV7-9 to TRBJ1-1; 7 bases fit TRBD1. J was trimmed by 6 bases and V by 5 bases; bases with no gene match: 12. Germline V gives CDR1 SEHNR, CDR2 FQNEAQ (reference sequence). The CDR3 sequence is 15 residues long. CDR3 DNA sequence: TGTGCCAGCAGCCCACGGGAGGGGGCGGGAGCTGAAGCTTTCTTT. This codes for CASSPREGAGAEAFF. Together with reference TRBV7-9 and TRBJ1-1, the CDR3 gives the full variable domain: DTGVSQNPRHKITKRGQNVTFRCDPISEHNRLYWYRQTLGQGPEFLTYFQNEAQLEKSRLLSDRFSAERPKGSFSTLEIQRTEQGDSAMYLCASSPREGAGAEAFFGQGTRLTVV.

The chain carries TRBV19 and TRBJ2-5; 7 nucleotides line up with TRBD2. The germline V gene encodes CDR1 LNHDA and CDR2 SQIVND (reference sequence). V was pared by 1 base and J by 5 bases, with 7 bases of the junction left unmatched. The CDR3 is made up of 15 amino acids. The CDR3 sequence: CASSIAGGIRETQYF. The CDR3 region has the DNA TGTGCCAGTAGTATAGCCGGGGGGATCCGGGAGACCCAGTACTTC. The full variable domain, completed using reference TRBV19 and TRBJ2-5, is DGGITQSPKYLFRKEGQNVTLSCEQNLNHDAMYWYRQDPGQGLRLIYYSQIVNDFQKGDIAEGYSVSREKKESFPLTVTSAQKNPTAFYLCASSIAGGIRETQYFGPGTRLLVL.

This chain connects TRBV4-2 to TRBJ2-5; tentative D call: TRBD2 (5 bases). The CDR3 length is 14 residues. The V end was cut by 0 bases, the J end by 7 bases, with 12 bases between. Germline V gene lookup returns CDR1 LGHNA and CDR2 YNFKEQ. This chain's CDR3 is CASSQELDGLTQYF. CDR3 coding DNA: TGTGCCAGCAGCCAAGAACTAGACGGGCTGACCCAGTACTTC.

This sequence joins TRBV20-1 and TRBJ2-7; the D gene is possibly TRBD2 (5 bases). CDR1 and CDR2 (germline): DFQATT, SNEGSKA (reference sequence). This CDR3 has 11 amino acids. V lost 4 bases, J lost 7 bases, and 11 bases lay in between. For the CDR3, the DNA is TGCAGTGCTAAGGGCGGGTCGGAGCAGTACTTC. It encodes CSAKGGSEQYF.

The genes are TRBV4-1 and TRBJ1-5, with a possible D match to TRBD1 (6 bases). The CDR3 spans 15 residues. V gave up 0 bases and J gave up 4 bases, with 10 bases separating them. Per germline, CDR1 MGHRA and CDR2 YSYEKL. The DNA for the CDR3 is TGCGCCAGCAGCCAAGAAACAGGGAGTAATCAGCCCCAGCATTTT. As protein: CASSQETGSNQPQHF.

This chain joins TRBV6-1 and TRBJ1-3; D gene ambiguous. The CDR3 has 15 residues. The V and J ends lost 3 bases and 0 bases respectively, with 9 bases between them. In germline, CDR1 is MNHNS, CDR2 SASEGT. In DNA, the CDR3 is TGTGCCAGCAGTGACAGGTCCCTCTCTGGAAACACCATATATTTT. Translating it yields CASSDRSLSGNTIYF.